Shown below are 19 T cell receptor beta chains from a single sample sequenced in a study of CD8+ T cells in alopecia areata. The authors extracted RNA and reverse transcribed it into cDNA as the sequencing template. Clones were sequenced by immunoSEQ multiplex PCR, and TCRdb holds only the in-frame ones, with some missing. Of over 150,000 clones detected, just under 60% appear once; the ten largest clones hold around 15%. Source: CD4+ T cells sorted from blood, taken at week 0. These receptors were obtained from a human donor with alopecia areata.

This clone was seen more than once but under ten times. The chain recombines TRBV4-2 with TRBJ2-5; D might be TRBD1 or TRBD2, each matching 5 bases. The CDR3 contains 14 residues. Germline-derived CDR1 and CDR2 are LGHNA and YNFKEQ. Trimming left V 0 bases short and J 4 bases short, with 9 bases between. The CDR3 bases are TGTGCCAGCAGCCAAGATTCGGGGCGAGAGACCCAGTACTTC. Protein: CASSQDSGRETQYF.

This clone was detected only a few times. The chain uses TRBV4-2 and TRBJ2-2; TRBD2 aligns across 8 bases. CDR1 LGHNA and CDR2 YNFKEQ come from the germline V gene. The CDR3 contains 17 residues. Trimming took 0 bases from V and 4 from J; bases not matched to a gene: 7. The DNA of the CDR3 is TGTGCCAGCAGCCAAGAAGTGGCGGGGGGCCCCACCGGGGAGCTGTTTTTT. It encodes CASSQEVAGGPTGELFF.

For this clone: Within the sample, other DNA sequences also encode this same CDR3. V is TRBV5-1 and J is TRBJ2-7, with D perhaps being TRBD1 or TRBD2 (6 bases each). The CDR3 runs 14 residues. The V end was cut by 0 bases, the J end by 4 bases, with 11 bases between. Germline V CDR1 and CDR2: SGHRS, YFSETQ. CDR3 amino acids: CASSLEQGGYEQYF. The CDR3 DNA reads TGCGCCAGCAGCTTGGAACAGGGAGGATACGAGCAGTACTTC.

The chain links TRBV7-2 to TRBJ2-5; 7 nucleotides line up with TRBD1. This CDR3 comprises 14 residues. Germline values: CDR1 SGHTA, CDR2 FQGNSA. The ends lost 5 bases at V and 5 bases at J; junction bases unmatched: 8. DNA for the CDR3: TGTGCCAGCAGCCCGCAGACAGGGACCGAGACCCAGTACTTC. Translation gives CASSPQTGTETQYF.

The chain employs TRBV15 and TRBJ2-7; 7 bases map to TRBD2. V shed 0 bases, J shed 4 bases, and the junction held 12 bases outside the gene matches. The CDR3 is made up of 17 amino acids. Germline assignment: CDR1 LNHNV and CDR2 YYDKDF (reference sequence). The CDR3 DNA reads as TGTGCCACCAGCAGAGATCGAAGCGGGACCCGATTTTACGAGCAGTACTTC. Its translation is CATSRDRSGTRFYEQYF.

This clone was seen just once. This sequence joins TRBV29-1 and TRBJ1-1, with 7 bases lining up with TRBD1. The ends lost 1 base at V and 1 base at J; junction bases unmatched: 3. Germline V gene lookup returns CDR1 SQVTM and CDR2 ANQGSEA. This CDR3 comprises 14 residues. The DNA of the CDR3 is TGCAGCGTTGAAGCCCACAGGGGGAACACTGAAGCTTTCTTT. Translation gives CSVEAHRGNTEAFF.

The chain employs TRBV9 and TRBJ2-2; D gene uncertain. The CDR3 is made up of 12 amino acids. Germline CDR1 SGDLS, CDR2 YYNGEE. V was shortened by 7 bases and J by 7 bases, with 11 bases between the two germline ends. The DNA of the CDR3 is TGTGCCAGCGGAGTCTCGTTCGGGGAGCTGTTTTTT. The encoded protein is CASGVSFGELFF.

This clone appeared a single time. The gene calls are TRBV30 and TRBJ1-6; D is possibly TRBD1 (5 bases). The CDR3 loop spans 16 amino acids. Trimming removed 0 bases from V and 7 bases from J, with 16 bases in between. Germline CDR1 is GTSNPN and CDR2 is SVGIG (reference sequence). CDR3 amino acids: CAWSVQRVRGNSPLHF. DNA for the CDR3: TGTGCCTGGAGTGTACAAAGGGTTCGGGGGAATTCACCCCTCCACTTT.

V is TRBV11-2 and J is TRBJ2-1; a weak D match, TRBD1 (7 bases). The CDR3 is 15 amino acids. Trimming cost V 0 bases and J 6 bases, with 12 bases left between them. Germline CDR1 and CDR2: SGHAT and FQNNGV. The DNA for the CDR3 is TGTGCCAGCAGCTTAGATTGGCAGGGGGGCAATGAGCAGTTCTTC. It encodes CASSLDWQGGNEQFF.

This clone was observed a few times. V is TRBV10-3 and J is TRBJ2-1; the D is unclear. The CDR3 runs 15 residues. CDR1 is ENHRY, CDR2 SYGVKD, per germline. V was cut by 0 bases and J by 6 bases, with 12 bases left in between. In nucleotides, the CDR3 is TGTGCCATCAGTGAGTCTAAGGAACGAAGCAATGAGCAGTTCTTC. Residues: CAISESKERSNEQFF.

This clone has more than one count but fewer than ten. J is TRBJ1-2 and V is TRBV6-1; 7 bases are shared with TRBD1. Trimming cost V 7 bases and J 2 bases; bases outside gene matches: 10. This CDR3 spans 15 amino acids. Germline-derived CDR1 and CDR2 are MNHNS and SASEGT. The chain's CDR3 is CASIIDSGQNYGYTF. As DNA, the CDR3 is TGTGCCAGCATCATCGACTCGGGACAGAACTATGGCTACACCTTC.

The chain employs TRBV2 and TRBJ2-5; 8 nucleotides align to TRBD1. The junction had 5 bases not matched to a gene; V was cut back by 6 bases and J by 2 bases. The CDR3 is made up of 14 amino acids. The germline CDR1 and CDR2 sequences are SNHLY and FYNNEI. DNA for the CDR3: TGTGCCAGCAGATTTCAGGGGGCGCAAGAGACCCAGTACTTC. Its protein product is CASRFQGAQETQYF.

This CDR3 is CAWSGQGGYTF. The CDR3 bases are TGTGCCTGGAGTGGGCAGGGGGGCTACACCTTC. The chain joins TRBV30 to TRBJ1-2; TRBD1 might be the D (6 bases). CDR1 is GTSNPN and CDR2 is SVGIG in the germline V gene (reference sequence). V shed 1 base and J shed 8 bases, with 8 bases lying between them. The CDR3 spans 11 residues.

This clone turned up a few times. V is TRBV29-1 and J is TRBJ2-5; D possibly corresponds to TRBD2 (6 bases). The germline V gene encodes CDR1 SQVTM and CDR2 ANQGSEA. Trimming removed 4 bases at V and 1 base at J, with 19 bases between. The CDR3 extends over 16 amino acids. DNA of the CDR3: TGCAGCGTTGTGGGGGTTAGCGGAGGCACCCAAGAGACCCAGTACTTC. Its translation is CSVVGVSGGTQETQYF.

The CDR3 region has the DNA TGTGCCAGTAGCCCGGAGGGGAGGACTGAAGCTTTCTTT. Amino acids: CASSPEGRTEAFF. The chain employs TRBV19 and TRBJ1-1, with D maybe TRBD1 (5 bases). The CDR3 is made up of 13 amino acids. V shed 6 bases and J shed 5 bases, with 13 bases lying between them. Germline CDR1 and CDR2: LNHDA and SQIVND (reference sequence).

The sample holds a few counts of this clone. The DNA for the CDR3 is TGTGCCTGGAGTGTAGTACAGGGCGGAATGACAACTAATGAAAAACTGTTTTTT. Translating gives CAWSVVQGGMTTNEKLFF. The V gene is TRBV30, the J gene TRBJ1-4; perhaps TRBD1 as D (6 bases). V lost 0 bases, J lost 0 bases, and 17 bases lay in between. From germline, CDR1 is GTSNPN and CDR2 SVGIG (reference sequence). This CDR3 is 18 amino acids long.

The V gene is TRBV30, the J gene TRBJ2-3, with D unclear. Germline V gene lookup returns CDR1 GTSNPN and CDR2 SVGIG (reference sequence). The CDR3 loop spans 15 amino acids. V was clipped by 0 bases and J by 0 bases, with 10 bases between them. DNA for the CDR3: TGTGCCTGGAGTGTCCACCCTCTCAGCACAGATACGCAGTATTTT. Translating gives CAWSVHPLSTDTQYF.

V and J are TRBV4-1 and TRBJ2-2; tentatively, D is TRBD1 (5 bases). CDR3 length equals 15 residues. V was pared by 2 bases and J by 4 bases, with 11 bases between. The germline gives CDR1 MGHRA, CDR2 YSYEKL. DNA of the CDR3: TGCGCCAGCAGCCAACCCTACAGGAGCACCGGGGAGCTGTTTTTT. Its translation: CASSQPYRSTGELFF.

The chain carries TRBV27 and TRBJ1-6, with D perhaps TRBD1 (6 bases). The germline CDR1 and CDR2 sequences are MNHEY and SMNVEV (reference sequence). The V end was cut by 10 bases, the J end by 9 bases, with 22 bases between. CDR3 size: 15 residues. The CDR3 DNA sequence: TGTGCCACCTCTCTCGAAGCCAGGGGAGGTTCACCCCTCCACTTT. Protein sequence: CATSLEARGGSPLHF.